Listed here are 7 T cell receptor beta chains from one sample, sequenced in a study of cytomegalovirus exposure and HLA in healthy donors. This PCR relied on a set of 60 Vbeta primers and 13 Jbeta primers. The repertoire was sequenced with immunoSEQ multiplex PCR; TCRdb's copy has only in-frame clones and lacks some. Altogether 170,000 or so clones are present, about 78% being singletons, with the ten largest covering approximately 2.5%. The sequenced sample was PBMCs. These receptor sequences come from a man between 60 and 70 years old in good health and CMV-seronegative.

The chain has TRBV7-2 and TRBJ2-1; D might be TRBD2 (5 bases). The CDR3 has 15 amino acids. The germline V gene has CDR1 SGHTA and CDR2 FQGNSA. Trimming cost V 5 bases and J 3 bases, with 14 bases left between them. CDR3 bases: TGTGCCAGCAGCCCTAGAGGCGGGCACTACAATGAGCAGTTCTTC. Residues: CASSPRGGHYNEQFF.

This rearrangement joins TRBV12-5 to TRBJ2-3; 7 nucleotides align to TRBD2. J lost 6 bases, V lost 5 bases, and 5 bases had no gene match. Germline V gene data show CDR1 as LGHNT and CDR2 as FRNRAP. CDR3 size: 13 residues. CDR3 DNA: TGTGCTAGTGGTCCCCGGGGGGAGGATACGCAGTATTTT. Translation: CASGPRGEDTQYF. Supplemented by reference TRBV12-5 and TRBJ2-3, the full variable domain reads DARVTQTPRHKVTEMGQEVTMRCQPILGHNTVFWYRQTMMQGLELLAYFRNRAPLDDSGMPKDRFSAEMPDATLATLKIQPSEPRDSAVYFCASGPRGEDTQYFGPGTRLTVL.

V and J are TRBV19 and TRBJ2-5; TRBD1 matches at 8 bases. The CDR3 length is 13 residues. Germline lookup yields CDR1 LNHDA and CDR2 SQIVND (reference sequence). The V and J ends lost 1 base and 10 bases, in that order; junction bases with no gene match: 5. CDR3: CASSIAGTGDQYF. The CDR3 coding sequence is TGTGCCAGTAGTATAGCCGGGACAGGCGACCAGTACTTC.

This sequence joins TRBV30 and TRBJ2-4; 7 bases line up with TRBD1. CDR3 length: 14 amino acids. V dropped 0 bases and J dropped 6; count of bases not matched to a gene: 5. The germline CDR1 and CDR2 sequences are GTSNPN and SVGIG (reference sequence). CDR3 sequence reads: CAWSVGGVSNIQYF. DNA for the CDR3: TGTGCCTGGAGTGTAGGGGGCGTCTCAAACATTCAGTACTTC.

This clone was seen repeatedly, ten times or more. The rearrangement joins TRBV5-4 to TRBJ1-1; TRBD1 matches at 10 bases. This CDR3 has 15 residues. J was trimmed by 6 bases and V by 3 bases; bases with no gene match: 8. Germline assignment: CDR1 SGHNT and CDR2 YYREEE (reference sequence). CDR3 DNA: TGTGCCAGCAGCTCACCGGGACAGGGGTTAGCTGAAGCTTTCTTT. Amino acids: CASSSPGQGLAEAFF. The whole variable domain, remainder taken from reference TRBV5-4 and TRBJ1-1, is ETGVTQSPTHLIKTRGQQVTLRCSSQSGHNTVSWYQQALGQGPQFIFQYYREEENGRGNFPPRFSGLQFPNYSSELNVNALELDDSALYLCASSSPGQGLAEAFFGQGTRLTVV.

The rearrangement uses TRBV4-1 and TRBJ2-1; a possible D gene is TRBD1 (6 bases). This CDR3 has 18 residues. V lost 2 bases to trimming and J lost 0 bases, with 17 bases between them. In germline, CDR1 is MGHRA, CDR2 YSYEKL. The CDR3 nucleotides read TGCGCCAGCAGCCAAACTATCCCGGGACACAGCTCCTACAATGAGCAGTTCTTC. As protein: CASSQTIPGHSSYNEQFF.

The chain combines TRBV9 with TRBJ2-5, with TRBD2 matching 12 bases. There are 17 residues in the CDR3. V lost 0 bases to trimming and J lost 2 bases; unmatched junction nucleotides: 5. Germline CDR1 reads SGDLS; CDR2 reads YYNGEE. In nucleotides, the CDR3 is TGTGCCAGCAGCGTAGATCTAGCGGGGGGGTTACAAGAGACCCAGTACTTC. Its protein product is CASSVDLAGGLQETQYF.